Listed below are T cell receptor beta chains from one sample, sequenced in a study of neurological immune-mediated disorders. TCRdb reprocessed the 5' RACE reads with MiXCR, giving one entry per CDR3 protein. Of 45,000 to 60,000 distinct CDR3 sequences detected, 12% appear once; the ten largest clones hold roughly 10%. The sequencing sample was made of PBMCs. The source of these receptors is a male donor with HTLV-1-associated myelopathy (HAM/TSP). CDR3s include the opening cysteine and the closing phenylalanine or tryptophan. The D gene is left open where the match is weak. The size of a clone is reported for some rows only, either as once, few or many, or as a class for expanded clones.

size	J	V	D	DNA	CDR3
many	TRBJ1-1	TRBV19	NA	TGTGCCAGTAAACGACATGGAAACACTGAAGCTTTCTTT	CASKRHGNTEAFF
few	TRBJ1-2	TRBV20-1	TRBD1	TGCAGTGCTAGAGTCCGGGACAGGGGCTATGGCTACACCTTC	CSARVRDRGYGYTF
many	TRBJ1-5	TRBV5-1	NA	TGCGCCAGCAGCTTGGCTACCGGGGGCCAGCCCCAGCATTTT	CASSLATGGQPQHF
many	TRBJ2-7	TRBV29-1	NA	TGCAGCGTTGTGGGGCTCTCCTACGAGCAGTACTTC	CSVVGLSYEQYF
once	TRBJ2-5	TRBV24-1	NA	TGTGCCACCAGTGACAGGGAAGAGACCCAGTACTTC	CATSDREETQYF
NA	TRBJ2-1	TRBV4-3	TRBD2	TGCGCCAGCAGACCTATTGCGGGGGGGCAGGTGGGCGAGCAGTTCTTC	CASRPIAGGQVGEQFF
many	TRBJ2-5	TRBV28	NA	TGTGCCAGCAGTTTATGGGGGCGGGAGACCCAGTACTTC	CASSLWGRETQYF
many	TRBJ2-3	TRBV7-9	NA	TGTGCCAGCAGCTTTGGGGTTATCTCAGATACGCAGTATTTT	CASSFGVISDTQYF
NA	TRBJ2-3	TRBV5-1	NA	TGCGCCAGCAGTCCAGAACAGGCGACAGATACGCAGTATTTT	CASSPEQATDTQYF
many	TRBJ2-5	TRBV7-6	NA	TGTGCCAGCAGCTTAGGGCAGACAGGTCTGATCGAGACCCAGTACTTC	CASSLGQTGLIETQYF
many	TRBJ2-7	TRBV5-1	NA	TGCGCCAGCAGCTTGGTCGTCAGGGGCGACTACGAGCAGTACTTC	CASSLVVRGDYEQYF
many	TRBJ1-1	TRBV7-9	NA	TGTGCCAGCAGCTTTGTAGGAAACACTGAAGCTTTCTTT	CASSFVGNTEAFF
many	TRBJ1-6	TRBV6-2/TRBV6-3	NA	TGTGCCAGCAGTTCATCACCGGGACAAATCAATTCACCCCTCCACTTT	CASSSSPGQINSPLHF
many	TRBJ2-3	TRBV5-1	TRBD1	TGCGCCAGCAGCAGGGGGACAGGGGTCACAGATACGCAGTATTTT	CASSRGTGVTDTQYF
many	TRBJ1-4	TRBV5-1	NA	TGCGCCAGCAGCTTGGGGTTTCTCCGGGGTGATGAAAAACTGTTTTTT	CASSLGFLRGDEKLFF
many	TRBJ2-3	TRBV5-1	NA	TGCGCCAGCAGCTTGGGATTGGGGTCAGATACGCAGTATTTT	CASSLGLGSDTQYF
many	TRBJ1-1	TRBV29-1	NA	TGCAGCGTTGATAGTCGGGTTGTGGACACTGAAGCTTTCTTT	CSVDSRVVDTEAFF
many	TRBJ1-1	TRBV4-3	NA	TGCGCCAGCAGCCAAGAACTCAATGGGGACACTGAAGCTTTCTTT	CASSQELNGDTEAFF
many	TRBJ1-6	TRBV20-1	NA	TGCAGTGGTAGAGTACAGGGCTATAATTCACCCCTCCACTTT	CSGRVQGYNSPLHF
many	TRBJ2-7	TRBV20-1	TRBD2	TGCAGTGCTAGGGGGGGGAGCTCCTACGAGCAGTACTTC	CSARGGSSYEQYF
many	TRBJ2-6	TRBV5-1	NA	TGCGCCAGCGCTCCCCCCCTGGTCGGGGCCAACGTCCTGACTTTC	CASAPPLVGANVLTF
NA	TRBJ2-1	TRBV6-2/TRBV6-3	TRBD2	TGTGCCAGCAGTTACCGCTTCAGCGGGGGCCGGCCCTCATTC	CASSYRFSGGRPSF
many	TRBJ1-5	TRBV15	TRBD1	TGTGCCACCAGCAGAGCTAAGACAGGGCGATATAGCAATCAGCCCCAGCATTTT	CATSRAKTGRYSNQPQHF
many	TRBJ1-1	TRBV7-9	NA	TGTGCCAGCAGCTTATTGGCCACTGAAGCTTTCTTT	CASSLLATEAFF
many	TRBJ2-5	TRBV7-6	TRBD1	TGTGCCAGCAGCTTAGGGACAGGGGGCGCTGAGACCCAGTACTTC	CASSLGTGGAETQYF
many	TRBJ2-7	TRBV7-9	TRBD1	TGTGCCAGCAGGCCCGAAAAAGGGGGCAGCGTCTACGAGCAGTACTTC	CASRPEKGGSVYEQYF
many	TRBJ2-1	TRBV6-2/TRBV6-3	TRBD2	TGTGCCAGCAGCCCTTCCCCCCTAGCGGGGGGGCCCGGTGAGCAGTTCTTC	CASSPSPLAGGPGEQFF
many	TRBJ1-6	TRBV7-8	NA	TGTGCCAGCAGCTTCTATGGCGATTCACCCCTCCACTTT	CASSFYGDSPLHF
many	TRBJ2-3	TRBV4-3	NA	TGCGCCAGCAGCCCAAGAGGAGCCTTCTCGGGAGATACGCAGTATTTT	CASSPRGAFSGDTQYF
many	TRBJ2-1	TRBV29-1	TRBD1	TGCAGCGTGGCCGGGACAGGGTCCTTCAATGAGCAGTTCTTC	CSVAGTGSFNEQFF
NA	TRBJ2-7	TRBV20-1	NA	TGCAGTACCATAGGACTCGCGGGCGGTTGGCGGGGGCGTCATTCCTACGAGCAGTACTTC	CSTIGLAGGWRGRHSYEQYF
many	TRBJ1-2	TRBV12-3/TRBV12-4	TRBD1	TGTGCCAGCACCCCGACCACAGGGGGCTATGGCTACACCTTC	CASTPTTGGYGYTF
many	TRBJ2-3	TRBV29-1	NA	TGCAGCGTTAACAGGGAAGATACGCAGTATTTT	CSVNREDTQYF
many	TRBJ1-5	TRBV20-1	NA	TGCAGTGCTAGCAGAGGGGTGGCAAAAGATCAGCCCCAGCATTTT	CSASRGVAKDQPQHF
many	TRBJ2-2	TRBV4-3	NA	TGCGCCAGCAGCCCGAGAGACACCGGGGAGCTGTTTTTT	CASSPRDTGELFF
many	TRBJ1-1	TRBV6-5	NA	TGTGCCAGCAGTTGGACCCCAGGGGTCAACACTGAAGCTTTCTTT	CASSWTPGVNTEAFF
many	TRBJ2-1	TRBV15	TRBD2	TGTGCCACCAGCAGAGATCTACTAGCGGGGGGGAATGAGCAGTTCTTC	CATSRDLLAGGNEQFF
many	TRBJ2-7	TRBV7-9	NA	TGTGCCAGCAGCTTAGTGTTAAGCTACGAGCAGTACTTC	CASSLVLSYEQYF
many	TRBJ1-1	TRBV9	TRBD1	TGTGCCAGCAGCGTTTTGGACAGGGCTGATGCTGAAGCTTTCTTT	CASSVLDRADAEAFF
many	TRBJ1-1	TRBV7-9	NA	TGTGCCAGCAGCCACGACAGCATGAACACTGAAGCTTTCTTT	CASSHDSMNTEAFF
many	TRBJ1-5	TRBV6-2/TRBV6-3	TRBD1	TGTGCCAGCAGAACCTCGGACAGGGGGAATCAGCCCCAGCATTTT	CASRTSDRGNQPQHF